The 15 T cell receptor beta chains given below trace back to one sample, sequenced in a study of blood T cell repertoires in COVID-19. Sequencing was performed with immunoSEQ multiplex PCR; in TCRdb, only in-frame clones are kept and a portion is missing. The sample shows around 310,000 clones, around nine tenths of them seen only once. The specimen was PBMCs or T cells enriched from blood (not recorded which). Receptors originate from a woman in her thirties or forties who had recovered from COVID-19.

This chain joins TRBV28 and TRBJ1-3; D is unclear. V was clipped by 5 bases and J by 1 base, with 18 bases between them. The germline V gene encodes CDR1 MDHEN and CDR2 SYDVKM. The CDR3 runs to 17 residues. CDR3 residues: CASSPSRRFISGNTIYF. As DNA, the CDR3 is TGTGCCAGCAGTCCATCGCGTCGGTTTATTTCTGGAAACACCATATATTTT.

V and J are TRBV7-9 and TRBJ1-2, with unresolved D. The germline gives CDR1 SEHNR, CDR2 FQNEAQ (reference sequence). Trimming left V 3 bases short and J 3 bases short, with 8 bases between. The CDR3 spans 13 residues. CDR3 loop: CASSFEGYYGYTF. The CDR3 DNA reads TGTGCCAGCAGCTTCGAGGGATACTATGGCTACACCTTC.

This clone is a singleton in its sample. The gene calls are TRBV7-2 and TRBJ2-2; 8 bases fit TRBD1. The CDR3 sequence is 13 residues long. After removal of 5 bases from V and 9 bases from J, the junction contained 5 bases not matched to a gene. In germline, CDR1 is SGHTA, CDR2 FQGNSA. The CDR3 DNA reads as TGTGCCAGCAGCAGTCAGGGGGCTCGGGAGCTGTTTTTT. Protein sequence: CASSSQGARELFF.

The V gene is TRBV9, the J gene TRBJ2-3; weak D call: TRBD1 (5 bases). The CDR3 loop spans 13 amino acids. The germline CDR1 and CDR2 sequences are SGDLS and YYNGEE. The V gene lost 2 bases and the J gene lost 1 base, with 5 bases spanning the gap. CDR3 region: CASSVRGTDTQYF. CDR3 nucleotide sequence: TGTGCCAGCAGCGTCAGGGGCACAGATACGCAGTATTTT.

The genes are TRBV7-2 and TRBJ2-5; 11 bases agree with TRBD2. This CDR3 has 16 amino acids. Germline values: CDR1 SGHTA, CDR2 FQGNSA. After removal of 5 bases from V and 7 bases from J, the junction contained 12 bases not matched to a gene. DNA of the CDR3: TGTGCCAGCAGCCCCCCACTAGCGGGGGAAATGGCGACCCAGTACTTC. As protein: CASSPPLAGEMATQYF.

This clone was recorded once. This chain links TRBV10-3 with TRBJ2-7, with D possibly being TRBD2 (6 bases). The germline CDR1 and CDR2 sequences are ENHRY and SYGVKD. The CDR3 has 14 amino acids. V lost 5 bases and J 3 bases, leaving 14 bases between the germline ends. Here the CDR3 reads CAISSTSGDYEQYF. Written as DNA, the CDR3 is TGTGCCATCAGTTCGACTTCGGGGGACTACGAGCAGTACTTC.

This chain connects TRBV5-1 to TRBJ1-3, with 7 bases lining up with TRBD1. This CDR3 region has 17 residues. V was clipped by 4 bases and J by 0 bases; unmatched bases: 10. CDR1 is SGHRS and CDR2 is YFSETQ in the germline V gene. The DNA of the CDR3 is TGCGCCAGCAGCACAACTGGACAGGTCCTCTCTGGAAACACCATATATTTT. This translates into CASSTTGQVLSGNTIYF.

The chain links TRBV3-1 (or the pseudogene TRBV3-2) to TRBJ2-5, with 10 bases that match TRBD1. Trimming removed 8 bases from V and 1 base from J; junction bases left unmatched: 4. The CDR3 has 14 amino acids. The germline CDR1 and CDR2 sequences are LGHDT and YNNKEL (reference sequence). CDR3 region: CASWGQGSQETQYF. DNA for the CDR3: TGTGCCAGCTGGGGACAGGGGTCCCAAGAGACCCAGTACTTC.

This clone showed up just once. The chain joins TRBV27 to TRBJ2-7; 11 nucleotides line up with TRBD2. Germline CDR1 reads MNHEY; CDR2 reads SMNVEV (reference sequence). V shed 5 bases and J 3 bases; nucleotides not matched to a gene: 9. The CDR3 length is 16 residues. CDR3 nucleotides: TGTGCCAGCAGTCCGGGGACTAGCGGTTCCTTCTACGAGCAGTACTTC. This sequence encodes CASSPGTSGSFYEQYF.

The chain couples TRBV7-6 to TRBJ2-7; 8 bases match TRBD1. The CDR3 has 15 residues. Germline trimming cut 5 bases from V and 6 bases from J; bases unmatched to any gene: 12. The V gene's germline CDR1 is SGHVS and CDR2 FNYEAQ. CDR3 loop: CASSTRDRRSLEQYF. CDR3 in DNA: TGTGCCAGCAGCACACGGGACAGGCGTAGTCTCGAGCAGTACTTC.

The chain joins TRBV7-3 to TRBJ2-5, with TRBD2 matching 14 bases. The CDR3 has 18 amino acids. The V segment lost 2 bases and the J segment 4 bases; nucleotides outside the gene matches: 9. Germline values: CDR1 SGHTA, CDR2 FQGTGA. In DNA form, the CDR3 reads TGTGCCAGCAGCTTACTCGGGACTAGCGGGGGTATGAGAGAGACCCAGTACTTC. The encoded protein is CASSLLGTSGGMRETQYF.

The V and J genes are TRBV2 and TRBJ2-3; D possibly corresponds to TRBD2 (6 bases). This CDR3 contains 15 residues. Germline CDR1 is SNHLY and CDR2 is FYNNEI. Trimming removed 5 bases from V and 0 bases from J, with 12 bases in between. CDR3 residues: CASSPRAGSTDTQYF. The CDR3 DNA is TGTGCCAGCAGTCCCAGGGCGGGGAGCACAGATACGCAGTATTTT.

This chain links TRBV7-2 with TRBJ2-1; 10 positions match TRBD2. The V segment lost 6 bases and the J segment 8 bases; nucleotides outside the gene matches: 10. Germline-derived CDR1 and CDR2 are SGHTA and FQGNSA. The CDR3 totals 15 residues. In DNA form, the CDR3 reads TGTGCCAGCAGTCCTCTAGCGGGGGAGATAGATGAGCAGTTCTTC. Protein: CASSPLAGEIDEQFF. Together with reference TRBV7-2 and TRBJ2-1, the CDR3 gives the full variable domain: GAGVSQSPSNKVTEKGKDVELRCDPISGHTALYWYRQSLGQGLEFLIYFQGNSAPDKSGLPSDRFSAERTGGSVSTLTIQRTQQEDSAVYLCASSPLAGEIDEQFFGPGTRLTVL.

This clone was recorded a few times. The J gene is TRBJ2-7, the V gene TRBV7-9; TRBD2 agrees at 7 bases. Germline CDR1 is SEHNR and CDR2 is FQNEAQ (reference sequence). The CDR3 sequence is 15 residues long. Trimming removed 3 bases from V and 0 bases from J; junction bases left unmatched: 5. In DNA, the CDR3 is TGTGCCAGCAGCTTCAGGGAGGGCCTCTCCTACGAGCAGTACTTC. Translating gives CASSFREGLSYEQYF. The full variable domain, completed using reference TRBV7-9 and TRBJ2-7, is DTGVSQNPRHKITKRGQNVTFRCDPISEHNRLYWYRQTLGQGPEFLTYFQNEAQLEKSRLLSDRFSAERPKGSFSTLEIQRTEQGDSAMYLCASSFREGLSYEQYFGPGTRLTVT.

V usage is TRBV19 and J usage is TRBJ2-1; unclear D gene. The CDR3 runs to 13 residues. V was trimmed by 1 base and J by 7 bases, leaving 8 bases between them. Per germline, CDR1 LNHDA and CDR2 SQIVND (reference sequence). The DNA for the CDR3 is TGTGCCAGTAGTATAGTGGTCGGGAATGAGCAGTTCTTC. As protein: CASSIVVGNEQFF.